This T cell receptor (beta chain) comes out of a study of blood T cell repertoires in COVID-19. Germline CDR1 is LGHDT and CDR2 is YNNKEL (reference sequence). V lost 1 base to trimming and J lost 8 bases; unmatched junction nucleotides: 4. This CDR3 region has 13 residues. TCRdb's copy holds only in-frame clones and misses some; the assay was immunoSEQ multiplex PCR. The profile covers 60,000 to 75,000 clones, with 87% appearing a single time and about 3.4% taken by the ten largest. The J gene is TRBJ1-2, the V gene TRBV3-1 (or the pseudogene TRBV3-2); 7 nucleotides align to TRBD1. The receptor comes from a woman in her 50s with COVID-19, enrolled during active disease. The sequenced sample consisted of peripheral blood. The CDR3 reads CASSQVTGSGYTF. In DNA, the CDR3 is TGTGCCAGCAGCCAAGTGACAGGGTCCGGCTACACCTTC.